The text below deals with one T cell receptor beta chain. Its antigen is unidentified. The sample comes from a study of vaccination and CD4 T cells after COVID-19. Turning to the study itself: Six males and four females, two Hispanic, made up the convalescents. Each control was exposed to a CEFX pool, an HIV-1 Nef pool, or no peptide at all.

Sequencing of cultured CD4+ T cell DNA used the Oncomine TCR Beta short-read assay. From the PCR reads, TCRdb called clonotypes with MiXCR, one entry per CDR3 protein. The table includes about 21,000 distinct CDR3 sequences, roughly 70% detected once. Treatment noted: roughly 10-day PBMC culture with coronavirus spike peptide pools or control peptides (ViraFEST assay). V lost 0 bases, J lost 2 bases, and 8 bases lay in between. This CDR3 comprises 14 residues. Germline-derived CDR1 and CDR2 are DFQATT and SNEGSKA (reference sequence). Source material: CD4+ T cells from blood, cultured in vitro. The receptor was isolated from a human donor who had recovered from COVID-19. The V gene is TRBV20-1, the J gene TRBJ1-3, with a weak D call TRBD1 (6 bases). The CDR3 protein is CSARDEGAGNTIYF. In DNA, the CDR3 is TGCAGTGCTAGAGATGAGGGGGCTGGAAACACCATATATTTT.